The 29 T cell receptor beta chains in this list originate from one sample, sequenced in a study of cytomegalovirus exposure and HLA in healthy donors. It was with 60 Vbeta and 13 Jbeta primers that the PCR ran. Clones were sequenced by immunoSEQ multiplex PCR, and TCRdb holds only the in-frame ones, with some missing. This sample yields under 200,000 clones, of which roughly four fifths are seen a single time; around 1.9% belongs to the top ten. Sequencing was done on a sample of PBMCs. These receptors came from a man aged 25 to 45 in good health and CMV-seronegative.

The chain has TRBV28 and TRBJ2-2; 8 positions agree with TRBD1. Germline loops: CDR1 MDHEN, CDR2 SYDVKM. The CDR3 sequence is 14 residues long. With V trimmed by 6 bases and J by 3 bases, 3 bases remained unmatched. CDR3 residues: CASSPGGDTGELFF. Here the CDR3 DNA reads TGTGCCAGCAGCCCAGGGGGCGACACCGGGGAGCTGTTTTTT.

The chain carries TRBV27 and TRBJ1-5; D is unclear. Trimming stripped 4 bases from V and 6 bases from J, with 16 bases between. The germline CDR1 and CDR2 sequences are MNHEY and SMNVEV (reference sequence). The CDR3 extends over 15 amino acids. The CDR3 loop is CASSSLGVTTQPQHF. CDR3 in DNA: TGTGCCAGCAGTTCTCTCGGGGTAACAACTCAGCCCCAGCATTTT.

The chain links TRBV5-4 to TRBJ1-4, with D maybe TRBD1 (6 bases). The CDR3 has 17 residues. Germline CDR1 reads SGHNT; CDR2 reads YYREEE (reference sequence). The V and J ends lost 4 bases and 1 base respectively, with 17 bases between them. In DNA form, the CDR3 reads TGTGCCAGCAGCCAAGACGACAGGCCGGAAACTAATGAAAAACTGTTTTTT. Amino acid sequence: CASSQDDRPETNEKLFF.

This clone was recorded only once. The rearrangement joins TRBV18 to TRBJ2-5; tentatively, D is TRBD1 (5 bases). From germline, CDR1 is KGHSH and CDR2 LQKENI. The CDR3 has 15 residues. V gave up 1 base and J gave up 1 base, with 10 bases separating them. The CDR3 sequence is CASSPQQGVQETQYF. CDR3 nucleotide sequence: TGTGCCAGCTCACCACAGCAAGGGGTCCAAGAGACCCAGTACTTC.

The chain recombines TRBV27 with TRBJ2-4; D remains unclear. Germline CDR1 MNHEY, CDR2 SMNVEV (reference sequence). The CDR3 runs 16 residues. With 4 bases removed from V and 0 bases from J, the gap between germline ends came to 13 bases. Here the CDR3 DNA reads TGTGCCAGCAGTTCCCTCCAGGCCCTAGCCAAAAACATTCAGTACTTC. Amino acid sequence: CASSSLQALAKNIQYF.

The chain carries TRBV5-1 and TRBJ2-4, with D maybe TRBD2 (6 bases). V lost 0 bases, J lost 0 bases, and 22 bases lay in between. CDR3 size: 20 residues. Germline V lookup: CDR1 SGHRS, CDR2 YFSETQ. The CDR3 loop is CASSLEMLGGVGLAKNIQYF. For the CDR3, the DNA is TGCGCCAGCAGCTTGGAAATGTTGGGTGGGGTGGGACTAGCCAAAAACATTCAGTACTTC.

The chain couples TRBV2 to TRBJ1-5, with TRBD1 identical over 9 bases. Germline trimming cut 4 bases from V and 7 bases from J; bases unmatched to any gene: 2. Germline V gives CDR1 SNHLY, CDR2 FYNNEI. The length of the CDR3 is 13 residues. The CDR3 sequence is CASSGQGVQPQHF. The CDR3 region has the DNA TGTGCCAGCAGTGGACAGGGGGTCCAGCCCCAGCATTTT.

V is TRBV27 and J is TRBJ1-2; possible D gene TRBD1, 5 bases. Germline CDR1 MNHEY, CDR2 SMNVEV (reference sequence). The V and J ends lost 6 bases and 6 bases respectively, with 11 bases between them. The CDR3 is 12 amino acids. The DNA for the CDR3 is TGTGCCAGCAGCAAGACAGATCATGGCTACACCTTC. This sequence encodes CASSKTDHGYTF.

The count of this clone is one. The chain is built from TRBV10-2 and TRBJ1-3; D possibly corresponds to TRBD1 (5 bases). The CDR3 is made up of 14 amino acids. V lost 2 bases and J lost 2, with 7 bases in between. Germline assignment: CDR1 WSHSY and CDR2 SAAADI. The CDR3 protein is CASSEMTAGNTIYF. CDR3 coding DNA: TGCGCCAGCAGTGAGATGACAGCTGGAAACACCATATATTTT.

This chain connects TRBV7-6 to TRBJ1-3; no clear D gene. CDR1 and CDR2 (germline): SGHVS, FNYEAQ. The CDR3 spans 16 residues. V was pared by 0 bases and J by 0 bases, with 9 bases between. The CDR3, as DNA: TGTGCCAGCAGCTTAGCGGCGGCTGACTCTGGAAACACCATATATTTT. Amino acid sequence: CASSLAAADSGNTIYF.

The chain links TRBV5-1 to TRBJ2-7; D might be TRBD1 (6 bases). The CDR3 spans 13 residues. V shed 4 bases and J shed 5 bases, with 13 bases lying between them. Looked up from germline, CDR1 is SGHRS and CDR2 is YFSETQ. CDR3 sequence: CASSEQGFNEQYF. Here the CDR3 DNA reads TGCGCCAGCAGCGAACAGGGCTTCAACGAGCAGTACTTC.

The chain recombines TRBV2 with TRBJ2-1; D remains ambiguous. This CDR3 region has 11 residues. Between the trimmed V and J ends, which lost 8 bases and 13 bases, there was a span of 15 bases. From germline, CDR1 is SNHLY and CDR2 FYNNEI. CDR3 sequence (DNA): TGTGCCAGCCCATCTCAGGCGAAACAGTTCTTC. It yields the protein CASPSQAKQFF.

CDR3 loop: CASSLEGQSYGYTF. The CDR3 region has the DNA TGTGCCAGCAGCTTAGAGGGACAGTCCTATGGCTACACCTTC. The chain links TRBV7-8 to TRBJ1-2; the match to TRBD1 covers 7 bases. The J segment lost 4 bases and the V segment lost 1 base, leaving 3 bases of the junction unmatched. Looked up from germline, CDR1 is SGHVS and CDR2 is FQNEAQ. The CDR3 contains 14 residues.

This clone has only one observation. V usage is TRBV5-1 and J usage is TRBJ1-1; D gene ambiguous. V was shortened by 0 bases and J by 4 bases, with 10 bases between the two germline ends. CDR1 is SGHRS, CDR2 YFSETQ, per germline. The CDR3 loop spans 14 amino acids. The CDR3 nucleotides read TGCGCCAGCAGCTTGGGTCTAGTGGGCACTGAAGCTTTCTTT. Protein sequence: CASSLGLVGTEAFF.

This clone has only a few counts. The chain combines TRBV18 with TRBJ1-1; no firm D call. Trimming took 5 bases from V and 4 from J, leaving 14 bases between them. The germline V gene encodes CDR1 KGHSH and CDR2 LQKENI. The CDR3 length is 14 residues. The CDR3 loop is CASSFARVGTEAFF. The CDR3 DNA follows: TGTGCCAGCTCATTCGCTCGGGTTGGCACTGAAGCTTTCTTT.

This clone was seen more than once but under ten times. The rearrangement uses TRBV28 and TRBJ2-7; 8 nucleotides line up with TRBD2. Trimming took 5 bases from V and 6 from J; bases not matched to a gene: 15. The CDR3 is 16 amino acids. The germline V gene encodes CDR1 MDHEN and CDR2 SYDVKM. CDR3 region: CASSIGGAGAGTEQYF. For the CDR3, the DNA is TGTGCCAGCAGTATTGGGGGAGCGGGAGCGGGTACCGAGCAGTACTTC.

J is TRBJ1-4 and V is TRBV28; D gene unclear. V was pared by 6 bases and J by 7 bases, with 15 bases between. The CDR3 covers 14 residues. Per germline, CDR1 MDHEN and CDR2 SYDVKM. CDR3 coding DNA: TGTGCCAGCAGCCCGAGGGCCGGAGGTGAAAAACTGTTTTTT. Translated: CASSPRAGGEKLFF.

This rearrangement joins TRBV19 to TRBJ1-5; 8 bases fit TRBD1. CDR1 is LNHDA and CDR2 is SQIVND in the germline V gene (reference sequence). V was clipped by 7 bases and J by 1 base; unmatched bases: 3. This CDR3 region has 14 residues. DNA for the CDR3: TGTGCCAGTAATACAGGGGGGAGCAATCAGCCCCAGCATTTT. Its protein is CASNTGGSNQPQHF.

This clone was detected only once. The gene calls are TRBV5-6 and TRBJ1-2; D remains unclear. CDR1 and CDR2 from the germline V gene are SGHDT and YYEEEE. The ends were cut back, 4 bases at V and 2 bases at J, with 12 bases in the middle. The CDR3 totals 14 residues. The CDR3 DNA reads TGTGCCAGCAGCAGGAGGCAGATAAACTATGGCTACACCTTC. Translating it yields CASSRRQINYGYTF.

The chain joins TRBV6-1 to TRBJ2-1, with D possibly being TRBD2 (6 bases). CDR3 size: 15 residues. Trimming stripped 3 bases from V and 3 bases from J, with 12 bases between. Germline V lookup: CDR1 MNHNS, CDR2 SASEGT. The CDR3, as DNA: TGTGCCAGCAGTGACCGGGACTGGGGCTACAATGAGCAGTTCTTC. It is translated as CASSDRDWGYNEQFF.

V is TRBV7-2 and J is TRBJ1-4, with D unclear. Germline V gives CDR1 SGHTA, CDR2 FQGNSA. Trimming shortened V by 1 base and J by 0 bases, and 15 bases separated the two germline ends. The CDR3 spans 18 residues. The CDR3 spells CASSLGSVVASTNEKLFF. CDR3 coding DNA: TGTGCCAGCAGCTTAGGGTCGGTCGTAGCCTCAACTAATGAAAAACTGTTTTTT.

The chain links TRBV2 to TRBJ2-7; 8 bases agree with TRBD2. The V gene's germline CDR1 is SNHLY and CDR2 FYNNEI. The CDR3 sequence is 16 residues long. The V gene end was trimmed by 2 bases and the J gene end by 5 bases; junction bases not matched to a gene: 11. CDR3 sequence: CASSESGRASLDEQYF. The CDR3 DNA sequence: TGTGCCAGCAGTGAATCCGGGAGGGCCTCGCTCGACGAGCAGTACTTC.

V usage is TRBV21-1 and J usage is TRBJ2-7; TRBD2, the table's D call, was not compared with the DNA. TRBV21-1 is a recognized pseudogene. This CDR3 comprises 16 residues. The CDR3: CASSKSGSGRTYEQYF. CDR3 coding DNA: TGTGCCAGCAGCAAGTCGGGTAGCGGGAGAACTTACGAGCAGTACTTC.

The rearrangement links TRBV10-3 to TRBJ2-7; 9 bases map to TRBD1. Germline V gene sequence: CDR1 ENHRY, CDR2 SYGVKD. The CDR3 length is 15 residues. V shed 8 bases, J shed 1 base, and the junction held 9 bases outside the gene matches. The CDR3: CAISETGGSSYEQYF. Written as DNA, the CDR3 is TGTGCCATCTCCGAGACAGGGGGATCATCCTACGAGCAGTACTTC.

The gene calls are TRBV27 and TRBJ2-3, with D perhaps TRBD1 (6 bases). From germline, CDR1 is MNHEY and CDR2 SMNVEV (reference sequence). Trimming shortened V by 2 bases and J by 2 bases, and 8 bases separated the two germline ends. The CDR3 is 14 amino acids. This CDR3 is CASSLGQPTDTQYF. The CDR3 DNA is TGTGCCAGCAGTTTAGGACAGCCCACAGATACGCAGTATTTT.

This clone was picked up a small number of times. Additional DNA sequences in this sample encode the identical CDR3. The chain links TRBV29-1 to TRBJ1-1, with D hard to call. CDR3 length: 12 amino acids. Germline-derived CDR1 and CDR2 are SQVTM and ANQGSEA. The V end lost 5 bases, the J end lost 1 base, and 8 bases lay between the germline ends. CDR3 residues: CSVSRGNTEAFF. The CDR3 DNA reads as TGCAGCGTTTCCCGGGGGAACACTGAAGCTTTCTTT.

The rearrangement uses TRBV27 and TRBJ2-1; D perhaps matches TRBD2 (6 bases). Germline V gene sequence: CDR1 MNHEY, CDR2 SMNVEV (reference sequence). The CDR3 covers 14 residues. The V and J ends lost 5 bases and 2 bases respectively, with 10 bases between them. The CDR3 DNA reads TGTGCCAGCAGTCCGGAGGGCGCCTACAATGAGCAGTTCTTC. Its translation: CASSPEGAYNEQFF.

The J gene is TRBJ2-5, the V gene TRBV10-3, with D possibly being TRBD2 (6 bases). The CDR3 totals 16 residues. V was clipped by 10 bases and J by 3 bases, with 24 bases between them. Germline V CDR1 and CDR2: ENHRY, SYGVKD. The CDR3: CASASSQRAPEETQYF. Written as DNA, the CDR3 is TGTGCCAGCGCCTCTAGTCAGCGGGCCCCAGAAGAGACCCAGTACTTC.

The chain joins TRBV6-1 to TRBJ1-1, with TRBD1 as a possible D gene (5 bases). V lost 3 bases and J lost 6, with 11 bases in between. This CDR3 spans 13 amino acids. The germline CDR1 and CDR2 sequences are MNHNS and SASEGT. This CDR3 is CASSDDPGAEAFF. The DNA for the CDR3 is TGTGCCAGCAGTGACGACCCGGGGGCTGAAGCTTTCTTT.